This is a list of T cell receptor beta chains from one sample in a study of cytomegalovirus exposure and HLA in healthy donors. Profiled with immunoSEQ multiplex PCR; TCRdb holds only in-frame clones, not every one. The table records some 140,000 clones, over 50% of them present only once. Sequencing was done on a sample of PBMCs. These receptors all come from a human donor in good health. The CDR3 runs from the conserved cysteine through the conserved F or W. Fields, in order: V gene, D gene, J gene, CDR3 protein. A D gene is named only where the DNA matches it firmly.

TRBV28	-	TRBJ1-1	CASNRAGGTEAFF
TRBV15	-	TRBJ2-7	CATSGGTETYEQYF
TRBV28	TRBD1	TRBJ2-6	CASRVGDRITLGANVLTF
TRBV9	-	TRBJ2-2	CASSVGGLLNTGELFF
TRBV10-2	TRBD2	TRBJ2-7	CASAAGGLEQYF
TRBV4-2	TRBD2	TRBJ2-3	CASSQYTTSGSADTQYF
TRBV28	-	TRBJ1-1	CAGKGGMNTEAFF
TRBV5-1	-	TRBJ2-7	CASSPDSYEQYF
TRBV5-4	-	TRBJ2-1	CASMATGGSYNEQFF
TRBV5-6	-	TRBJ2-3	CASSLSGTDTQYF
TRBV7-3	-	TRBJ2-7	CASSLKVGRNSYEQYF
TRBV5-1	-	TRBJ1-5	CASSMDGSNQPQHF
TRBV29-1	TRBD1	TRBJ2-7	CSVEGGGQGSYEQYF
TRBV18	-	TRBJ2-6	CASSPRVSGANVLTF